This entry lists 13 T cell receptor beta chains sequenced from one sample in a study of cytomegalovirus exposure and HLA in healthy donors. Measured with immunoSEQ multiplex PCR; TCRdb has only the in-frame clones, and not every one. Of 150,000 to 200,000 clones in the sample, around nine tenths were seen once. The specimen sequenced was PBMCs. The source of these receptors is a man aged 30 to 39 in good health and CMV-seropositive.

The genes are TRBV13 and TRBJ2-7; no firm D call. Trimming took off 5 bases at V and 5 bases at J, with 7 bases between the two ends. The CDR3 is made up of 11 amino acids. CDR1 is PRHDT, CDR2 FYEKMQ, per germline (reference sequence). This CDR3 reads CASSLVNEQYF. The CDR3, as DNA: TGTGCCAGCAGCCTAGTTAACGAGCAGTACTTC.

This clone was picked up one time. The rearrangement uses TRBV4-3 and TRBJ2-7; 8 nucleotides match TRBD2. Germline assignment: CDR1 LGHNA and CDR2 YSLEER. There are 14 residues in the CDR3. V lost 4 bases to trimming and J lost 3 bases; unmatched junction nucleotides: 5. CDR3 nucleotide sequence: TGCGCCAGCAGCCCTGGGACTAGGAACTACGAGCAGTACTTC. It encodes CASSPGTRNYEQYF.

The rearrangement joins TRBV15 to TRBJ2-5, with a weak D call TRBD2 (7 bases). This CDR3 is built from 17 residues. CDR1 LNHNV and CDR2 YYDKDF come from the germline V gene (reference sequence). Trimming removed 0 bases from V and 5 bases from J, with 19 bases in between. The CDR3 reads CATSRDGRGAFGETQYF. CDR3 sequence (DNA): TGTGCCACCAGCAGAGATGGACGGGGGGCCTTCGGGGAGACCCAGTACTTC.

This chain links TRBV5-4 with TRBJ2-2; 7 bases align to TRBD2. The germline CDR1 and CDR2 sequences are SGHNT and YYREEE (reference sequence). V dropped 4 bases and J dropped 4; count of bases not matched to a gene: 13. The CDR3 totals 17 residues. CDR3: CASSTRLAVGVTGELFF. DNA for the CDR3: TGTGCCAGCAGCACTCGACTAGCCGTAGGGGTCACCGGGGAGCTGTTTTTT.

This clone was counted between two and nine times. CDR3 sequence reads: CASSVVSGTGGYTF. In nucleotides, the CDR3 is TGTGCCAGCAGCGTAGTATCAGGGACTGGTGGCTACACCTTC. The chain couples TRBV9 to TRBJ1-2; D is perhaps TRBD1 (5 bases). The germline V gene encodes CDR1 SGDLS and CDR2 YYNGEE. V lost 0 bases to trimming and J lost 7 bases, with 13 bases between them. This CDR3 has 14 amino acids.

This chain joins TRBV9 and TRBJ2-2; D could derive from TRBD1 or TRBD2 (5 bases each). CDR3 length equals 16 residues. V was trimmed by 0 bases and J by 7 bases, leaving 16 bases between them. Germline CDR1 and CDR2: SGDLS and YYNGEE. The CDR3 reads CASSVGAGTSDGELFF. CDR3 nucleotides: TGTGCCAGCAGCGTAGGGGCAGGGACGAGTGACGGGGAGCTGTTTTTT.

The rearrangement uses TRBV11-1 and TRBJ2-7; TRBD1 aligns across 8 bases. Germline values: CDR1 SGHAT, CDR2 FQDESV (reference sequence). The CDR3 spans 16 residues. V lost 5 bases to trimming and J lost 3 bases; unmatched junction nucleotides: 12. The CDR3 nucleotides are TGTGCCAGCAGCAAAGAATTCACGGACAGGGTCTACGAGCAGTACTTC. Translation gives CASSKEFTDRVYEQYF.

On this clone: Other DNA variants within this sample encode the same CDR3. The V gene is TRBV5-1, the J gene TRBJ1-5; no clear D. The CDR3 spans 14 residues. V was clipped by 0 bases and J by 0 bases, with 4 bases between them. Germline values: CDR1 SGHRS, CDR2 YFSETQ. The CDR3 DNA reads TGCGCCAGCAGCTTGGGGTCTAGCAATCAGCCCCAGCATTTT. It codes for CASSLGSSNQPQHF.

This chain links TRBV6-1 with TRBJ2-7; 10 bases align to TRBD2. V was clipped by 1 base and J by 5 bases; unmatched bases: 5. The germline V gene encodes CDR1 MNHNS and CDR2 SASEGT. CDR3 length: 15 amino acids. CDR3 residues: CASSEGLAGVHEQYF. The CDR3 coding sequence is TGTGCCAGCAGTGAAGGTCTAGCGGGAGTTCACGAGCAGTACTTC.

The genes are TRBV2 and TRBJ1-2; D call uncertain. Germline V gives CDR1 SNHLY, CDR2 FYNNEI. V lost 9 bases, J lost 8 bases, and 13 bases lay in between. CDR3 length: 11 amino acids. As DNA, the CDR3 is TGTGCCAGGCGTGGGGAGTCAGGCTACACCTTC. Translating gives CARRGESGYTF. Complete variable domain (other parts from reference TRBV2 and TRBJ1-2): EPEVTQTPSHQVTQMGQEVILRCVPISNHLYFYWYRQILGQKVEFLVSFYNNEISEKSEIFDDQFSVERPDGSNFTLKIRSTKLEDSAMYFCARRGESGYTFGSGTRLTVV.

V is TRBV27 and J is TRBJ2-7, with 14 bases lining up with TRBD2. The CDR3 spans 15 residues. V lost 4 bases and J lost 7; bases outside the gene matches: 6. Germline values: CDR1 MNHEY, CDR2 SMNVEV (reference sequence). CDR3 protein: CASSWGTSGSGEQYF. The CDR3 nucleotides are TGTGCCAGCAGTTGGGGGACTAGCGGGAGTGGGGAGCAGTACTTC.

The count of this clone is one. This sequence joins TRBV6-6 and TRBJ1-5; 7 positions agree with TRBD1. CDR3 size: 14 residues. Germline V gives CDR1 MNHNY, CDR2 SVGAGI (reference sequence). V lost 8 bases and J lost 0; bases outside the gene matches: 4. In nucleotides, the CDR3 is TGTGCCAGCCGGGACAGCGGTAGCAATCAGCCCCAGCATTTT. It yields the protein CASRDSGSNQPQHF.

The chain recombines TRBV5-6 with TRBJ1-2, with TRBD1 matching over 9 bases. The CDR3 length is 14 residues. Germline V lookup: CDR1 SGHDT, CDR2 YYEEEE. V was clipped by 4 bases and J by 14 bases; unmatched bases: 15. The CDR3 sequence is CASSPPGQGPAQTF. CDR3 coding DNA: TGTGCCAGCAGCCCACCGGGACAGGGACCTGCTCAGACCTTC.